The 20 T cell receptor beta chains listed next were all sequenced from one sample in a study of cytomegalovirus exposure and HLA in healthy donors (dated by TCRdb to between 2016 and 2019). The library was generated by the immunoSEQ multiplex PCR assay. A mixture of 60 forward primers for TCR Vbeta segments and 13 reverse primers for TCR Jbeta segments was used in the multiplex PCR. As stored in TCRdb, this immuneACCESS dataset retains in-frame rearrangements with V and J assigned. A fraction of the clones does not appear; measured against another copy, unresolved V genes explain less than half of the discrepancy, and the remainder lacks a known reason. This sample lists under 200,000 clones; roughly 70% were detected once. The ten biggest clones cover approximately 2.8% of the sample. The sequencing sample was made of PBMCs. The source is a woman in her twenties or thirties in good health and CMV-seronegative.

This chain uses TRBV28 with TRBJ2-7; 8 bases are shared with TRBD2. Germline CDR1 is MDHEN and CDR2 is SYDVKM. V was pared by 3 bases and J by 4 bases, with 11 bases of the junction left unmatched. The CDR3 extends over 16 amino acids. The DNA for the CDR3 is TGTGCCAGCAGTTTGGCGGCGGGGGGCCCGCCGTACGAGCAGTACTTC. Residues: CASSLAAGGPPYEQYF.

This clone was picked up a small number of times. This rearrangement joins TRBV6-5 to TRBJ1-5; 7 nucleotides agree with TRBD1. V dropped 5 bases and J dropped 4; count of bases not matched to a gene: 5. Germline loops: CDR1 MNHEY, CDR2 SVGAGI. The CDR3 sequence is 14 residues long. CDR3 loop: CASSTQTGNQPQHF. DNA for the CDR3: TGTGCCAGCAGTACCCAGACAGGGAATCAGCCCCAGCATTTT.

CDR3 protein: CASSWAGPGASNYGYTF. DNA for the CDR3: TGCGCCAGCAGCTGGGCGGGTCCAGGGGCGTCTAACTATGGCTACACCTTC. The chain joins TRBV5-1 to TRBJ1-2, with TRBD1 as a possible D gene (6 bases). CDR1 SGHRS and CDR2 YFSETQ come from the germline V gene. The V and J ends lost 3 bases and 0 bases respectively, with 18 bases between them. There are 17 residues in the CDR3.

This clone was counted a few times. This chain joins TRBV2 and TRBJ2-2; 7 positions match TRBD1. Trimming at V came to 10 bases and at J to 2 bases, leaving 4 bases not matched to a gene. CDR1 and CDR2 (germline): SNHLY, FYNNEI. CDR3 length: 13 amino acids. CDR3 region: CATGTDNTGELFF. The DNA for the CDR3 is TGTGCCACCGGGACAGATAACACCGGGGAGCTGTTTTTT. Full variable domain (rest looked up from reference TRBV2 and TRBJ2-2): EPEVTQTPSHQVTQMGQEVILRCVPISNHLYFYWYRQILGQKVEFLVSFYNNEISEKSEIFDDQFSVERPDGSNFTLKIRSTKLEDSAMYFCATGTDNTGELFFGEGSRLTVL.

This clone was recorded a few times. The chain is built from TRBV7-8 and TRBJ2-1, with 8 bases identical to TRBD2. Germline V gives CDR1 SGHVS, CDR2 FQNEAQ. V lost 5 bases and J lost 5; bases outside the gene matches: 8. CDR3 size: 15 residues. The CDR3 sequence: CASSKWTGGNNEQFF. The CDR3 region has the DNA TGTGCCAGCAGCAAATGGACGGGAGGGAACAATGAGCAGTTCTTC.

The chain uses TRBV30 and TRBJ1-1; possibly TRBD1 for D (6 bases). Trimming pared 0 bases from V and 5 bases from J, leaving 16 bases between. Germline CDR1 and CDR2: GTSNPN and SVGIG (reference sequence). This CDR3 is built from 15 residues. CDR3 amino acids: CAWSVLRGGGTEAFF. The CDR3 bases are TGTGCCTGGAGTGTACTGAGGGGGGGAGGGACTGAAGCTTTCTTT.

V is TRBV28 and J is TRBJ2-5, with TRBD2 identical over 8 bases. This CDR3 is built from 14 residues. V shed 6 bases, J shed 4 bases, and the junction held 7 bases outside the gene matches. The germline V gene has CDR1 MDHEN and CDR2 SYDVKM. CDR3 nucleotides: TGTGCCAGCAGAACCGGGGGGGCGGGAGAGACCCAGTACTTC. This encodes CASRTGGAGETQYF.

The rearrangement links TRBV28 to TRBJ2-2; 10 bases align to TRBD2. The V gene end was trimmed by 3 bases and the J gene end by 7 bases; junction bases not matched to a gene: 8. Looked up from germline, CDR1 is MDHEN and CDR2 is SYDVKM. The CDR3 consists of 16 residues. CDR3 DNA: TGTGCCAGCAGTTTTTTAAGCGGGGGGGTGTACGGGGAGCTGTTTTTT. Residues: CASSFLSGGVYGELFF. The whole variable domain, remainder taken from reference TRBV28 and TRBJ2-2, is DVKVTQSSRYLVKRTGEKVFLECVQDMDHENMFWYRQDPGLGLRLIYFSYDVKMKEKGDIPEGYSVSREKKERFSLILESASTNQTSMYLCASSFLSGGVYGELFFGEGSRLTVL.

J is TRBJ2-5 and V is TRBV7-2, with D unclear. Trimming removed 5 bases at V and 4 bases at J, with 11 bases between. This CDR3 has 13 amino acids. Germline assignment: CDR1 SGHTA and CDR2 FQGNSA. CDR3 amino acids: CASSPEVGETQYF. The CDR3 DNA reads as TGTGCCAGCAGCCCTGAGGTCGGAGAGACCCAGTACTTC.

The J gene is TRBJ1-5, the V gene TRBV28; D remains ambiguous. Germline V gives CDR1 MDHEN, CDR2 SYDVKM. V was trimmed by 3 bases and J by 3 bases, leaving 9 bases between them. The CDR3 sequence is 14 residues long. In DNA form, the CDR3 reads TGTGCCAGCAGTTTGGAGGGTCTCAATCAGCCCCAGCATTTT. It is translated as CASSLEGLNQPQHF. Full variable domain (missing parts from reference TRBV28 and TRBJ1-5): DVKVTQSSRYLVKRTGEKVFLECVQDMDHENMFWYRQDPGLGLRLIYFSYDVKMKEKGDIPEGYSVSREKKERFSLILESASTNQTSMYLCASSLEGLNQPQHFGDGTRLSIL.

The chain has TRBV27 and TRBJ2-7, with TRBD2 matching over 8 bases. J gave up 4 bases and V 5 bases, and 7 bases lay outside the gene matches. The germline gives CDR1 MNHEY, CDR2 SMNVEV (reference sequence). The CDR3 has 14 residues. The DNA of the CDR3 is TGTGCCAGCAGTCCTCGGGGGGGGGCGTACGAGCAGTACTTC. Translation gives CASSPRGGAYEQYF.

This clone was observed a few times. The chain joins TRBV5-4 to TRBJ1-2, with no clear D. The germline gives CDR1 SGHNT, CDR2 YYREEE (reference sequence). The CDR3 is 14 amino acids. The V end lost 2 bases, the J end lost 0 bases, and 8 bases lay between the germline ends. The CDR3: CASSLQNSNYGYTF. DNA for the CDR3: TGTGCCAGCAGCTTACAGAACTCTAACTATGGCTACACCTTC.

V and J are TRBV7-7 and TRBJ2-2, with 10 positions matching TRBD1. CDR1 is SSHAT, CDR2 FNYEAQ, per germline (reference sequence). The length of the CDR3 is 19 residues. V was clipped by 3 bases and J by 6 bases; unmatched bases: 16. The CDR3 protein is CASSFRPGQGIITAGELFF. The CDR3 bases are TGTGCCAGCAGCTTCCGGCCGGGACAGGGGATTATTACCGCCGGGGAGCTGTTTTTT.

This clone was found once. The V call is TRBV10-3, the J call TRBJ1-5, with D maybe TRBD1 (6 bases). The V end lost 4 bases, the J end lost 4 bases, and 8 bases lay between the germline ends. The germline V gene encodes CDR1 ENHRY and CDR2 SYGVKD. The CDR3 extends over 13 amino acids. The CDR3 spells CAISAGENQPQHF. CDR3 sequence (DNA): TGTGCCATCAGTGCAGGGGAAAATCAGCCCCAGCATTTT.

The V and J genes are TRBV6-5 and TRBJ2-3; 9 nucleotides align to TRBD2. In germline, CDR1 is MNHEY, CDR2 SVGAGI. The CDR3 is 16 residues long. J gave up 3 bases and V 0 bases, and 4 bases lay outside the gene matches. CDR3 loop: CASSYSVAGATDTQYF. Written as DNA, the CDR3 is TGTGCCAGCAGTTACTCGGTAGCGGGAGCAACAGATACGCAGTATTTT.

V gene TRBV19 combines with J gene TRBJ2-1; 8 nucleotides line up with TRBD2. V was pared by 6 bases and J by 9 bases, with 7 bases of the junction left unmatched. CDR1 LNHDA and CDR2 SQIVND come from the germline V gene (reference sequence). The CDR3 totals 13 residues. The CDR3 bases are TGTGCCAGTAGGGGGACTAGATGGGGTGAGCAGTTCTTC. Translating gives CASRGTRWGEQFF.

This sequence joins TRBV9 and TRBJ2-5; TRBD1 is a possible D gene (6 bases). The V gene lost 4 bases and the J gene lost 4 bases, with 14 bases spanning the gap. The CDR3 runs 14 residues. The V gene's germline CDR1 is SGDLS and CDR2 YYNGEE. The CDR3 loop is CASSSDRGLETQYF. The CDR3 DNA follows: TGTGCCAGCAGCTCGGACAGAGGACTAGAGACCCAGTACTTC.

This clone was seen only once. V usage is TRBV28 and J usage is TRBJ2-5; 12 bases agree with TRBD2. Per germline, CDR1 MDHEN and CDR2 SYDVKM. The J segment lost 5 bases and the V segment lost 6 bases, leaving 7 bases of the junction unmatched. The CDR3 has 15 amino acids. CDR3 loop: CASSSLAGGLETQYF. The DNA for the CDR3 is TGTGCCAGCAGCTCTCTAGCGGGAGGGCTTGAGACCCAGTACTTC.

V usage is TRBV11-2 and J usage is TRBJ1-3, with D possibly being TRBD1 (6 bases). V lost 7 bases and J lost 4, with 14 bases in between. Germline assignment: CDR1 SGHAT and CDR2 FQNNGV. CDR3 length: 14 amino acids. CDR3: CASNLQGSGNTIYF. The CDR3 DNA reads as TGTGCCAGCAACCTACAGGGTTCGGGAAACACCATATATTTT. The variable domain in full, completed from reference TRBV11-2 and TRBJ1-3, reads EAGVAQSPRYKIIEKRQSVAFWCNPISGHATLYWYQQILGQGPKLLIQFQNNGVVDDSQLPKDRFSAERLKGVDSTLKIQPAKLEDSAVYLCASNLQGSGNTIYFGEGSWLTVV.

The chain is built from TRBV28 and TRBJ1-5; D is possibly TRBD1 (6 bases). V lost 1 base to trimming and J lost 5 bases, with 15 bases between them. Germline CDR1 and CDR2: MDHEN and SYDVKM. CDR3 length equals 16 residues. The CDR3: CASSLLGGGQDQPQHF. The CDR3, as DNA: TGTGCCAGCAGTTTATTAGGCGGGGGGCAGGATCAGCCCCAGCATTTT. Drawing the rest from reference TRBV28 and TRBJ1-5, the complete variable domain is DVKVTQSSRYLVKRTGEKVFLECVQDMDHENMFWYRQDPGLGLRLIYFSYDVKMKEKGDIPEGYSVSREKKERFSLILESASTNQTSMYLCASSLLGGGQDQPQHFGDGTRLSIL.